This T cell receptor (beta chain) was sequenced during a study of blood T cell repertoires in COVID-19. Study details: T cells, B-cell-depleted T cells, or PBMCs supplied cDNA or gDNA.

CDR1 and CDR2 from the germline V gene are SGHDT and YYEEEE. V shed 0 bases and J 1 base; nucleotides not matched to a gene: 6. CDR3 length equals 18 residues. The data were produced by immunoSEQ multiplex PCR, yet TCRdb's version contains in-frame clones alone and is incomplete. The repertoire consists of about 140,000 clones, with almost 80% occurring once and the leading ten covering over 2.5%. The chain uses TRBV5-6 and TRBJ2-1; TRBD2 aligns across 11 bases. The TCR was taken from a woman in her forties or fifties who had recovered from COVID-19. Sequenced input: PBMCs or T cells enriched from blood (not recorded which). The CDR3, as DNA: TGTGCCAGCAGCTTGGGGCTAGCGGGAGGTCTGTCCTACAATGAGCAGTTCTTC. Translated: CASSLGLAGGLSYNEQFF.